Below are 27 T cell receptor beta chains sequenced from a single sample in a study of blood T cell repertoires in COVID-19. Only in-frame clones appear in the TCRdb table, and some are missing; sequencing was by immunoSEQ multiplex PCR. The table records about 9,900 clones, 70% to 80% of them present only once. What was sequenced was peripheral blood. These TCRs come from a human donor in a cohort sampled during active COVID-19.

This chain uses TRBV5-1 with TRBJ1-1, with 9 bases matching TRBD1. The V and J ends lost 5 bases and 6 bases, in that order; junction bases with no gene match: 8. Germline loops: CDR1 SGHRS, CDR2 YFSETQ. The CDR3 is made up of 14 amino acids. CDR3 loop: CASRNGQGLSEAFF. In nucleotides, the CDR3 is TGCGCCAGCAGAAATGGACAGGGGTTATCTGAAGCTTTCTTT.

The chain employs TRBV3-1 (or the pseudogene TRBV3-2) and TRBJ2-5, with D uncertain. Germline loops: CDR1 LGHDT, CDR2 YNNKEL (reference sequence). The CDR3 spans 12 residues. V was trimmed by 1 base and J by 7 bases, leaving 7 bases between them. CDR3 region: CASSQVRATQYF. The CDR3 nucleotides read TGTGCCAGCAGCCAAGTTAGAGCGACCCAGTACTTC.

The V call is TRBV12-3 or TRBV12-4, the J call TRBJ2-5, with a tentative D call TRBD1 (6 bases). This CDR3 comprises 13 residues. The germline V and J ends were trimmed by 6 bases and 3 bases, with 11 bases remaining between them. CDR3 nucleotide sequence: TGTGCCAGCAGCCAGGGGCCTAAAGAGACCCAGTACTTC. As protein: CASSQGPKETQYF.

In this sample, this clone turned up once. The rearrangement uses TRBV6-5 and TRBJ1-2; 7 bases agree with TRBD1. CDR1 and CDR2 from the germline V gene are MNHEY and SVGAGI. V was clipped by 0 bases and J by 8 bases; unmatched bases: 9. The CDR3 is 15 amino acids. CDR3 in DNA: TGTGCCAGCAGTTACTCGAAAGGGACAGCTCAAGGCTACACCTTC. Protein product: CASSYSKGTAQGYTF.

The chain has TRBV7-2 and TRBJ1-2; the match to TRBD1 covers 10 bases. Germline V lookup: CDR1 SGHTA, CDR2 FQGNSA. V was pared by 5 bases and J by 7 bases, with 7 bases of the junction left unmatched. The CDR3 spans 14 residues. For the CDR3, the DNA is TGTGCCAGCAGCATAGACAGGGGGCCGGGTGGCTACACCTTC. Residues: CASSIDRGPGGYTF. Together with reference TRBV7-2 and TRBJ1-2, the CDR3 gives the full variable domain: GAGVSQSPSNKVTEKGKDVELRCDPISGHTALYWYRQSLGQGLEFLIYFQGNSAPDKSGLPSDRFSAERTGGSVSTLTIQRTQQEDSAVYLCASSIDRGPGGYTFGSGTRLTVV.

The rearrangement links TRBV9 to TRBJ1-2, with D uncertain. Per germline, CDR1 SGDLS and CDR2 YYNGEE. The V end lost 0 bases, the J end lost 2 bases, and 5 bases lay between the germline ends. The CDR3 contains 13 residues. CDR3 nucleotides: TGTGCCAGCAGCGTAGACAGAAACTATGGCTACACCTTC. It yields the protein CASSVDRNYGYTF. The full variable domain, completed using reference TRBV9 and TRBJ1-2, is DSGVTQTPKHLITATGQRVTLRCSPRSGDLSVYWYQQSLDQGLQFLIQYYNGEERAKGNILERFSAQQFPDLHSELNLSSLELGDSALYFCASSVDRNYGYTFGSGTRLTVV.

The chain combines TRBV24-1 with TRBJ1-2; 9 nucleotides match TRBD1. The germline CDR1 and CDR2 sequences are KGHDR and SFDVKD. The ends lost 3 bases at V and 8 bases at J; junction bases unmatched: 6. There are 14 residues in the CDR3. In nucleotides, the CDR3 is TGTGCCACCAGTGATCGGACAGGGGTTGGGGGCTACACCTTC. Protein: CATSDRTGVGGYTF.

V usage is TRBV2 and J usage is TRBJ2-1; D gene unclear. Trimming took 6 bases from V and 4 from J, leaving 4 bases between them. There are 11 residues in the CDR3. Germline V gives CDR1 SNHLY, CDR2 FYNNEI. In DNA form, the CDR3 reads TGTGCCAGCAGCCCTTACAATGAGCAGTTCTTC. This sequence encodes CASSPYNEQFF.

This chain connects TRBV5-1 to TRBJ2-1, with D tentatively TRBD2 (7 bases). The CDR3 sequence is 15 residues long. V dropped 5 bases and J dropped 1 base, with 13 bases sitting between them. Germline V CDR1 and CDR2: SGHRS, YFSETQ. The DNA of the CDR3 is TGCGCCAGCAGAAGGCGGGGGCTATCCTACAATGAGCAGTTCTTC. Translating gives CASRRRGLSYNEQFF.

V is TRBV11-2 and J is TRBJ2-7, with D possibly TRBD1 on 6 matching bases. Trimming took 6 bases from V and 5 from J, leaving 17 bases between them. Germline V CDR1 and CDR2: SGHAT, FQNNGV. The CDR3 loop spans 14 amino acids. CDR3 sequence (DNA): TGTGCCAGCAGTTATACAGGGCTCCTCGACGAGCAGTACTTC. As protein: CASSYTGLLDEQYF.

In its sample, this clone was seen a few times. The chain couples TRBV5-1 to TRBJ2-5, with D possibly matching TRBD2 (7 bases). The CDR3 runs to 15 residues. The germline V and J ends were trimmed by 3 bases and 2 bases, with 14 bases remaining between them. Germline lookup yields CDR1 SGHRS and CDR2 YFSETQ. The CDR3 nucleotides read TGCGCCAGCAGCTCCACCGGGGGGCGGCAAGAGACCCAGTACTTC. Translation: CASSSTGGRQETQYF. Full variable domain (outside the CDR3, taken from reference TRBV5-1 and TRBJ2-5): KAGVTQTPRYLIKTRGQQVTLSCSPISGHRSVSWYQQTPGQGLQFLFEYFSETQRNKGNFPGRFSGRQFSNSRSEMNVSTLELGDSALYLCASSSTGGRQETQYFGPGTRLLVL.

In this sample, this clone turned up a few times. This chain links TRBV7-9 with TRBJ1-5; tentative D call: TRBD1 (5 bases). Per germline, CDR1 SEHNR and CDR2 FQNEAQ (reference sequence). The V gene lost 5 bases and the J gene lost 4 bases, with 15 bases spanning the gap. The length of the CDR3 is 15 residues. The CDR3 loop is CASSPIGAINQPQHF. Here the CDR3 DNA reads TGTGCCAGCAGCCCCATTGGGGCGATTAATCAGCCCCAGCATTTT.

The chain is built from TRBV3-1 (or the pseudogene TRBV3-2) and TRBJ2-1; TRBD2 matches at 10 bases. V lost 7 bases to trimming and J lost 5 bases; unmatched junction nucleotides: 8. This CDR3 contains 15 residues. Germline V lookup: CDR1 LGHDT, CDR2 YNNKEL (reference sequence). CDR3 loop: CASNRRGTSDNEQFF. In DNA, the CDR3 is TGTGCCAGCAACCGCAGGGGGACTAGCGACAATGAGCAGTTCTTC.

The chain employs TRBV5-1 and TRBJ2-3; tentatively, D is TRBD1 (5 bases). Germline CDR1 SGHRS, CDR2 YFSETQ. The CDR3 extends over 14 amino acids. V was cut by 6 bases and J by 1 base, with 12 bases left in between. CDR3 in amino acids: CASKGRVRTDTQYF. CDR3 in DNA: TGCGCCAGCAAAGGCAGGGTGCGCACAGATACGCAGTATTTT.

This clone showed up just a few times. The V call is TRBV18, the J call TRBJ2-7; tentative D call: TRBD1 (5 bases). The germline V gene encodes CDR1 KGHSH and CDR2 LQKENI. Trimming removed 4 bases at V and 2 bases at J, with 12 bases between. CDR3 length equals 14 residues. The CDR3 loop is CASSLDSDTYEQYF. CDR3 bases: TGTGCCAGCTCACTTGACAGCGATACCTACGAGCAGTACTTC.

The gene calls are TRBV11-2 and TRBJ1-2; 8 bases are a match to TRBD1. CDR1 is SGHAT and CDR2 is FQNNGV in the germline V gene. The CDR3 is 13 residues long. V lost 5 bases, J lost 6 bases, and 5 bases stayed unmatched. This CDR3 reads CASSLDRVNGYTF. CDR3 sequence (DNA): TGTGCCAGCAGCCTGGACAGGGTTAATGGCTACACCTTC.

The chain recombines TRBV6-5 with TRBJ1-5; 7 bases are a match to TRBD1. The CDR3 has 13 amino acids. V shed 4 bases and J 4 bases; nucleotides not matched to a gene: 1. Germline V lookup: CDR1 MNHEY, CDR2 SVGAGI. The CDR3 DNA reads as TGTGCCAGCAGTTTGACAGGGAATCAGCCCCAGCATTTT. This sequence encodes CASSLTGNQPQHF.

V gene TRBV9 combines with J gene TRBJ2-7; 8 positions agree with TRBD1. Germline V gene lookup returns CDR1 SGDLS and CDR2 YYNGEE. V lost 4 bases and J lost 6; bases outside the gene matches: 12. The CDR3 has 15 amino acids. For the CDR3, the DNA is TGTGCCAGCAGCCCCAGTGTCCAGGGGGCAGGCGAGCAGTACTTC. It translates to CASSPSVQGAGEQYF.

This chain joins TRBV4-2 and TRBJ1-4; D remains unclear. The ends were cut back, 1 base at V and 2 bases at J, with 8 bases in the middle. Germline assignment: CDR1 LGHNA and CDR2 YNFKEQ. The CDR3 has 15 residues. CDR3 DNA: TGTGCCAGCAGCCAAGCTCGCGGGACTAATGAAAAACTGTTTTTT. It yields the protein CASSQARGTNEKLFF.

The rearrangement joins TRBV4-1 to TRBJ1-6; perhaps TRBD1 as D (6 bases). The germline gives CDR1 MGHRA, CDR2 YSYEKL. V was pared by 1 base and J by 12 bases, with 10 bases between. CDR3 length: 13 residues. This CDR3 reads CASSQAADRPLHF. The CDR3, as DNA: TGCGCCAGCAGCCAAGCCGCGGACAGACCCCTCCACTTT.

The chain couples TRBV4-3 to TRBJ2-1; D is perhaps TRBD1 (6 bases). The V and J ends lost 3 bases and 5 bases respectively, with 14 bases between them. This CDR3 has 15 amino acids. The germline CDR1 and CDR2 sequences are LGHNA and YSLEER. CDR3 nucleotide sequence: TGCGCCAGCAGCCAGAACAGGGCGTCCAACAATGAGCAGTTCTTC. Residues: CASSQNRASNNEQFF.

The genes are TRBV18 and TRBJ1-2; TRBD1 might be the D (5 bases). The V gene's germline CDR1 is KGHSH and CDR2 LQKENI. The CDR3 totals 13 residues. Deletions cut 5 bases from V and 4 bases from J, with 11 bases between. The CDR3 nucleotides are TGTGCCAGCTCAGGCCAGGGTGCCTATGGCTACACCTTC. Its translation is CASSGQGAYGYTF. Drawing the rest from reference TRBV18 and TRBJ1-2, the complete variable domain is NAGVMQNPRHLVRRRGQEARLRCSPMKGHSHVYWYRQLPEEGLKFMVYLQKENIIDESGMPKERFSAEFPKEGPSILRIQQVVRGDSAAYFCASSGQGAYGYTFGSGTRLTVV.

The gene calls are TRBV3-1 (or the pseudogene TRBV3-2) and TRBJ2-7, with 7 bases aligning to TRBD1. Germline values: CDR1 LGHDT, CDR2 YNNKEL (reference sequence). Losses at the gene ends were 0 bases for V and 5 bases for J; bases not matched to a gene: 7. The CDR3 is 15 amino acids. The CDR3, as DNA: TGTGCCAGCAGCCAAGATCCCGGGACAGCCAACGAGCAGTACTTC. Translation: CASSQDPGTANEQYF.

The chain is built from TRBV6-2 or TRBV6-3 and TRBJ1-2; 7 bases fit TRBD1. The junction had 1 base not matched to a gene; V was cut back by 2 bases and J by 4 bases. CDR3 length: 13 residues. Germline CDR1 and CDR2: MNHEY and SVGEGT. In DNA form, the CDR3 reads TGTGCCAGCAGTTACGGACAGGCCTATGGCTACACCTTC. Protein sequence: CASSYGQAYGYTF.

The chain joins TRBV7-9 to TRBJ2-2, with 7 bases identical to TRBD1. The germline CDR1 and CDR2 sequences are SEHNR and FQNEAQ (reference sequence). This CDR3 has 15 amino acids. The CDR3 DNA sequence: TGTGCTAGCTCGAATACAGGGGCGAACACCGGGGAGCTGTTTTTT. Its translation: CASSNTGANTGELFF.

V gene TRBV18 combines with J gene TRBJ1-4; D might be TRBD1 (6 bases). Germline CDR1 KGHSH, CDR2 LQKENI. CDR3 size: 16 residues. The V end was cut by 5 bases, the J end by 5 bases, with 18 bases between. For the CDR3, the DNA is TGTGCCAGCTCAACCGCCGCCGGACAGACAAATGAAAAACTGTTTTTT. It encodes CASSTAAGQTNEKLFF.

J is TRBJ2-7 and V is TRBV12-3 or TRBV12-4, with D possibly matching TRBD2 (6 bases). The CDR3 runs to 12 residues. The V gene lost 2 bases and the J gene lost 5 bases, with 7 bases spanning the gap. CDR3 protein: CASSLTGDEQYF. In DNA form, the CDR3 reads TGTGCCAGCAGTTTAACGGGGGACGAGCAGTACTTC.